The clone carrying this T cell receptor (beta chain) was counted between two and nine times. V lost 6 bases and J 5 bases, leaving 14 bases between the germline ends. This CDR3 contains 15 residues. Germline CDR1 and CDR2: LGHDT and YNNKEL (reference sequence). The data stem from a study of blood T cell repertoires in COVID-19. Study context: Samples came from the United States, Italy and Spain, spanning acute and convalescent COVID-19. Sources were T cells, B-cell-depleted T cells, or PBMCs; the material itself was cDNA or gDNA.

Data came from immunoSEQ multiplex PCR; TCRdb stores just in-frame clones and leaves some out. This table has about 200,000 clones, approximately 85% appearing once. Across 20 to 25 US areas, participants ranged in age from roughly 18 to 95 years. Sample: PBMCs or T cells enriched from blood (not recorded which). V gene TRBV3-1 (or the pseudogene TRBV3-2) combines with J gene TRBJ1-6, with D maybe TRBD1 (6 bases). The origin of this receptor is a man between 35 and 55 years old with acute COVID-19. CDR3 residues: CASRLGDIDNSPLHF. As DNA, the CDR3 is TGTGCCAGCAGACTAGGGGACATAGATAATTCACCCCTCCACTTT.